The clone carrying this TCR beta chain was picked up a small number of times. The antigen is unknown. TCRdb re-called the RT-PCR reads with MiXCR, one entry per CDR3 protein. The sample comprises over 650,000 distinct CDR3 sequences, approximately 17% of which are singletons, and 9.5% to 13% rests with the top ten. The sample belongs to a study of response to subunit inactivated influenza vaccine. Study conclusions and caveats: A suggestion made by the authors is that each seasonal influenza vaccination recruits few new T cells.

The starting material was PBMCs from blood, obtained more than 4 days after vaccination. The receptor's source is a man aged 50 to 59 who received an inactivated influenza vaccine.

The CDR3 bases are TGTGCCACCAGCAGAGACCCGACAGGGCAAGAGACCCAGTACTTC. It translates to CATSRDPTGQETQYF. This chain links TRBV15 with TRBJ2-5; 7 nucleotides agree with TRBD1. The CDR3 sequence is 15 residues long. Looked up from germline, CDR1 is LNHNV and CDR2 is YYDKDF (reference sequence). V was clipped by 0 bases and J by 2 bases; unmatched bases: 3.